Listed below are T cell receptor beta chains from one sample, sequenced in a study of T cell responses to AZD1222 COVID-19 vaccine. TCRdb's table, derived via immunoSEQ multiplex PCR, lists solely in-frame clones and lacks some. The sample has approximately 130,000 clones, approximately 90% seen once. The starting material was peripheral blood, obtained on day 0 of AZD1222 vaccination. The receptors were sampled from an adult in good health. The CDR3 runs from the conserved cysteine through the conserved F or W. The order of the fields is clone size, D gene, V gene, J gene, CDR3 DNA, CDR3 protein. The D gene is left open where the match is weak. Rows may omit the clone size; those that give it use once, few, many or a size class.

clone_size: .; d_call: .; v_call: TRBV7-9; j_call: TRBJ2-4; cdr3_nt: TGTGCCAGCAGCTTAGGGGGCATTCAGTACTTC; cdr3_aa: CASSLGGIQYF
clone_size: .; d_call: TRBD1; v_call: TRBV19; j_call: TRBJ1-1; cdr3_nt: TGTGCCAGTAGTATGGGGACAGGGGGAGGGGGCAACACTGAAGCTTTCTTT; cdr3_aa: CASSMGTGGGGNTEAFF
clone_size: .; d_call: .; v_call: TRBV25-1; j_call: TRBJ2-7; cdr3_nt: TGTGCCAGCAGTGAAGAAGGTGGCTGGGGCGAGCAGTACTTC; cdr3_aa: CASSEEGGWGEQYF
clone_size: .; d_call: .; v_call: TRBV3-1/TRBV3-2; j_call: TRBJ1-2; cdr3_nt: TGTGCCAGCAGCCGCAACGCAGGGCCCCAAGGTAACTATGGCTACACCTTC; cdr3_aa: CASSRNAGPQGNYGYTF
clone_size: .; d_call: TRBD2; v_call: TRBV9; j_call: TRBJ2-1; cdr3_nt: TGTGCCAGCAGCGTAGGGACAATAGCGGGAGGAAGAGTCTACAATGAGCAGTTCTTC; cdr3_aa: CASSVGTIAGGRVYNEQFF
clone_size: .; d_call: .; v_call: TRBV19; j_call: TRBJ2-1; cdr3_nt: TGTGCCAGTAGTTATGGGAAGCGGGATGAGCAGTTCTTC; cdr3_aa: CASSYGKRDEQFF
clone_size: once; d_call: .; v_call: TRBV7-2; j_call: TRBJ1-1; cdr3_nt: TGTGCCAGCAGCTGGGTTAGGGGTGAAGCTTTCTTT; cdr3_aa: CASSWVRGEAFF
clone_size: .; d_call: TRBD2; v_call: TRBV6-2/TRBV6-3; j_call: TRBJ2-7; cdr3_nt: TGTGCCAGCAGCCGTACTAGCGGGGGATCCTACGAGCAGTACTTC; cdr3_aa: CASSRTSGGSYEQYF
clone_size: .; d_call: .; v_call: TRBV6-2/TRBV6-3; j_call: TRBJ1-3; cdr3_nt: TGTGCCAGCAGTCGGGACCCTGGAAACACCATATATTTT; cdr3_aa: CASSRDPGNTIYF
clone_size: .; d_call: .; v_call: TRBV28; j_call: TRBJ2-5; cdr3_nt: TGTGCCAGCAGTTCTCCAGGGGTTCGGGAGACCCAGTACTTC; cdr3_aa: CASSSPGVRETQYF
clone_size: .; d_call: .; v_call: TRBV29-1; j_call: TRBJ1-3; cdr3_nt: TGCAGCGTTCGGCCCGGTGGTGGGGCTGGAAACACCATATATTTT; cdr3_aa: CSVRPGGGAGNTIYF
clone_size: .; d_call: TRBD1; v_call: TRBV27; j_call: TRBJ2-3; cdr3_nt: TGTGCCAGCAGTCCGTCGGACAGGGAGGATACGCAGTATTTT; cdr3_aa: CASSPSDREDTQYF
clone_size: .; d_call: .; v_call: TRBV5-1; j_call: TRBJ2-5; cdr3_nt: TGCGCCAGCGGGACGGACGAGTTGACCCAGTACTTC; cdr3_aa: CASGTDELTQYF
clone_size: few; d_call: .; v_call: TRBV2; j_call: TRBJ2-7; cdr3_nt: TGTGCCGGAACGGAGGGCTACGAGCAGTACTTC; cdr3_aa: CAGTEGYEQYF
clone_size: .; d_call: .; v_call: TRBV7-2; j_call: TRBJ2-2; cdr3_nt: TGTGCCAGCAGCTTCCACTCCGAGACCGGGGAGCTGTTTTTT; cdr3_aa: CASSFHSETGELFF
clone_size: .; d_call: .; v_call: TRBV14; j_call: TRBJ2-7; cdr3_nt: TGTGCCAGCAGCCAAGGTGGTTACGAGCAGTACTTC; cdr3_aa: CASSQGGYEQYF
clone_size: once; d_call: TRBD1; v_call: TRBV6-5; j_call: TRBJ1-2; cdr3_nt: TGTGCCAGCAGTTACGCTGCGGGACAGAGGGAGGGCTACACCTTC; cdr3_aa: CASSYAAGQREGYTF
clone_size: .; d_call: TRBD1; v_call: TRBV28; j_call: TRBJ1-2; cdr3_nt: TGTGCCAGCAGAGAACTCGGACAGGGCTATGGCTACACCTTC; cdr3_aa: CASRELGQGYGYTF
clone_size: .; d_call: TRBD1; v_call: TRBV3-1/TRBV3-2; j_call: TRBJ1-6; cdr3_nt: TGTGCCAGCAGCCGACAGGGATCACCCCTCCACTTT; cdr3_aa: CASSRQGSPLHF
clone_size: .; d_call: .; v_call: TRBV4-2; j_call: TRBJ2-3; cdr3_nt: TGTGCCAGCAGCCAAGATACCCCCGGGACAGATACGCAGTATTTT; cdr3_aa: CASSQDTPGTDTQYF
clone_size: .; d_call: .; v_call: TRBV5-1; j_call: TRBJ2-5; cdr3_nt: TGCGCCAGCAGCCCCTCCGGGCCCAAAGAGACCCAGTACTTC; cdr3_aa: CASSPSGPKETQYF
clone_size: .; d_call: .; v_call: TRBV28; j_call: TRBJ1-3; cdr3_nt: TGTGCCAGCAGCACAGACAGCCCCGACTTTAGTTTCTTT; cdr3_aa: CASSTDSPDFSFF
clone_size: .; d_call: .; v_call: TRBV19; j_call: TRBJ1-5; cdr3_nt: TGTGCCAGTAGATGGGGGCCATCGTATAGCAATCAGCCCCAGCATTTT; cdr3_aa: CASRWGPSYSNQPQHF
clone_size: .; d_call: .; v_call: TRBV5-6; j_call: TRBJ2-3; cdr3_nt: TGTGCCAGCAGCTTGGGAAGTTTCGGCGGGGCCATAGGCACAGATACGCAGTATTTT; cdr3_aa: CASSLGSFGGAIGTDTQYF
clone_size: .; d_call: .; v_call: TRBV7-3; j_call: TRBJ1-2; cdr3_nt: TGTGCCAGCAGCTTCGACCGTAACTATGGCTACACCTTC; cdr3_aa: CASSFDRNYGYTF
clone_size: .; d_call: TRBD1; v_call: TRBV7-6; j_call: TRBJ2-7; cdr3_nt: TGTGCCAGCAGCTTAGTTACAGGGGGCAGGGACGAGCAGTACTTC; cdr3_aa: CASSLVTGGRDEQYF
clone_size: .; d_call: .; v_call: TRBV5-4; j_call: TRBJ1-2; cdr3_nt: TGTGCCAGCAGTTCGGCAGCCACCTATGGCTACACCTTC; cdr3_aa: CASSSAATYGYTF
clone_size: .; d_call: TRBD1; v_call: TRBV10-3; j_call: TRBJ1-4; cdr3_nt: TGTGCCATCAGTGAGTCTCAGGGGGTTTCAACTAATGAAAAACTGTTTTTT; cdr3_aa: CAISESQGVSTNEKLFF
clone_size: .; d_call: TRBD2; v_call: TRBV28; j_call: TRBJ2-1; cdr3_nt: TGTGCCAGCAGTGCCCAACTAGCGGGAGGACCCTACAATGAGCAGTTCTTC; cdr3_aa: CASSAQLAGGPYNEQFF
clone_size: .; d_call: TRBD1; v_call: TRBV6-5; j_call: TRBJ1-2; cdr3_nt: TGTGCCAGCAGTTCCTTGGGACAGGGAACTGGCTACACCTTC; cdr3_aa: CASSSLGQGTGYTF
clone_size: .; d_call: .; v_call: TRBV28; j_call: TRBJ1-4; cdr3_nt: TGTGCCAGCAGCGCAAGAGACAGTACAACAACTAATGAAAAACTGTTTTTT; cdr3_aa: CASSARDSTTTNEKLFF
clone_size: .; d_call: .; v_call: TRBV30; j_call: TRBJ1-1; cdr3_nt: TGTGCCTGGAGTAGTATCATGAACACTGAAGCTTTCTTT; cdr3_aa: CAWSSIMNTEAFF
clone_size: .; d_call: TRBD1; v_call: TRBV18; j_call: TRBJ2-1; cdr3_nt: TGTGCCAGCTCACCACCAATGGGGACAGGGCTCTCCTACAATGAGCAGTTCTTC; cdr3_aa: CASSPPMGTGLSYNEQFF
clone_size: .; d_call: TRBD1; v_call: TRBV30; j_call: TRBJ1-2; cdr3_nt: TGTGCCTGGAGTTCTCGACAGGGTACGGACTACACCTTC; cdr3_aa: CAWSSRQGTDYTF
clone_size: .; d_call: TRBD1; v_call: TRBV28; j_call: TRBJ2-2; cdr3_nt: TGTGCCAGCAGTATAATAAAGACAGGGGGTACCGGGGAGCTGTTTTTT; cdr3_aa: CASSIIKTGGTGELFF
clone_size: .; d_call: .; v_call: TRBV7-2; j_call: TRBJ2-7; cdr3_nt: TGTGCCAGCAGCTTAGGGACAGTATTATCCGAGCAGTACTTC; cdr3_aa: CASSLGTVLSEQYF
clone_size: once; d_call: .; v_call: TRBV19; j_call: TRBJ1-5; cdr3_nt: TGTGCCAGTAGTTGGGACACCAATCAGCCCCAGCATTTT; cdr3_aa: CASSWDTNQPQHF
clone_size: .; d_call: .; v_call: TRBV7-6; j_call: TRBJ1-5; cdr3_nt: TGTGCCAGCAGCTTAGCAGGGGTGGGGCAGCCCCAGCATTTT; cdr3_aa: CASSLAGVGQPQHF
clone_size: .; d_call: TRBD1; v_call: TRBV12-5; j_call: TRBJ2-7; cdr3_nt: TGTGCTAGTGATGGGACAGGGACCTACGAGCAGTACTTC; cdr3_aa: CASDGTGTYEQYF
clone_size: .; d_call: .; v_call: TRBV9; j_call: TRBJ1-1; cdr3_nt: TGTGCCAGCAGCGTAACACCCATTGGGACTGAAGCTTTCTTT; cdr3_aa: CASSVTPIGTEAFF
clone_size: once; d_call: .; v_call: TRBV5-6; j_call: TRBJ2-7; cdr3_nt: TGTGCCAGCAGCTTGGGGTCGGGGACGGCTCCCTACGAGCAGTACTTC; cdr3_aa: CASSLGSGTAPYEQYF
clone_size: .; d_call: .; v_call: TRBV6-5; j_call: TRBJ1-3; cdr3_nt: TGTGCCAGCAGTACCGGGGACACCTCTGGAAACACCATATATTTT; cdr3_aa: CASSTGDTSGNTIYF
clone_size: .; d_call: .; v_call: TRBV6-5; j_call: TRBJ2-3; cdr3_nt: TGTGCCAGCAGTTCCAAGACAAGGGCGGCAGATACGCAGTATTTT; cdr3_aa: CASSSKTRAADTQYF
clone_size: .; d_call: .; v_call: TRBV30; j_call: TRBJ1-4; cdr3_nt: TGTGCCGCACCTCGGGTCGGATGGAATGAAAAACTGTTTTTT; cdr3_aa: CAAPRVGWNEKLFF
clone_size: .; d_call: TRBD1; v_call: TRBV2; j_call: TRBJ1-2; cdr3_nt: TGTGCCAGCAGTCAAGGACAGGGATTGAACTATGGCTACACCTTC; cdr3_aa: CASSQGQGLNYGYTF
clone_size: .; d_call: .; v_call: TRBV27; j_call: TRBJ1-3; cdr3_nt: TGTGCCAGCAGTTCAATGCCCTCCACCAGGGGCACGGGAAACACCATATATTTT; cdr3_aa: CASSSMPSTRGTGNTIYF
clone_size: .; d_call: TRBD1; v_call: TRBV6-5; j_call: TRBJ2-7; cdr3_nt: TGTGCCAGCAGTTACGGGACAGGGGATGTCGACGAGCAGTACTTC; cdr3_aa: CASSYGTGDVDEQYF
clone_size: .; d_call: .; v_call: TRBV7-6; j_call: TRBJ2-5; cdr3_nt: TGTGCCAGCACCCTAGAGGTAGGGGGCCAAGAGACCCAGTACTTC; cdr3_aa: CASTLEVGGQETQYF
clone_size: .; d_call: .; v_call: TRBV6-2/TRBV6-3; j_call: TRBJ2-1; cdr3_nt: TGTGCCAGCAGTTACATGGGGAGAGTCTACTACAATGAGCAGTTCTTC; cdr3_aa: CASSYMGRVYYNEQFF
clone_size: .; d_call: .; v_call: TRBV5-4; j_call: TRBJ2-2; cdr3_nt: TGTGCCAGCAGCCTAGGGACGGGGTTGGACACCGGGGAGCTGTTTTTT; cdr3_aa: CASSLGTGLDTGELFF
clone_size: .; d_call: .; v_call: TRBV27; j_call: TRBJ1-3; cdr3_nt: TGTGCCAGCAGTTTAGGGGGGACATTTGGAAACACCATATATTTT; cdr3_aa: CASSLGGTFGNTIYF
clone_size: .; d_call: .; v_call: TRBV12-5; j_call: TRBJ2-7; cdr3_nt: TGTGCTAGTGGTTTGCTCAGTGGGGGCTACGAGCAGTACTTC; cdr3_aa: CASGLLSGGYEQYF
clone_size: .; d_call: TRBD2; v_call: TRBV7-9; j_call: TRBJ2-7; cdr3_nt: TGTGCCAGCAGCTCCCCCGGGACTAACTACTACGAGCAGTACTTC; cdr3_aa: CASSSPGTNYYEQYF
clone_size: .; d_call: TRBD2; v_call: TRBV14; j_call: TRBJ2-1; cdr3_nt: TGTGCCAGCAGCCCCCGGACTAGCCACTACAATGAGCAGTTCTTC; cdr3_aa: CASSPRTSHYNEQFF
clone_size: once; d_call: TRBD1; v_call: TRBV19; j_call: TRBJ1-1; cdr3_nt: TGTGCCAGTAGTCAAACAGGGGCCATGAACACTGAAGCTTTCTTT; cdr3_aa: CASSQTGAMNTEAFF